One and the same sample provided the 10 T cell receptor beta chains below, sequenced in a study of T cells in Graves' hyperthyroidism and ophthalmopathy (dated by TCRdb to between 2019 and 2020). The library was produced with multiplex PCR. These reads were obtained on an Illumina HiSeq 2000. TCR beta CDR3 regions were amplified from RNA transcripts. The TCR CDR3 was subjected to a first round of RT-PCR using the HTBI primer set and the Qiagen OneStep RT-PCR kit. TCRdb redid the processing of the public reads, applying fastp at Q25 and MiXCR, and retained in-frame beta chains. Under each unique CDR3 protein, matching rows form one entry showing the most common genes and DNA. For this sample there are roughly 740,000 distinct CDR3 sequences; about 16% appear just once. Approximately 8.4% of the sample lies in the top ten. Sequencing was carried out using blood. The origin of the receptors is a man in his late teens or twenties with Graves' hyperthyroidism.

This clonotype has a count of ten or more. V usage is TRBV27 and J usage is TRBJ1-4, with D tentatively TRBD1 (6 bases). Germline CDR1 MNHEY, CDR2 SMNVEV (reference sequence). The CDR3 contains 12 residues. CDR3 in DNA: TGTGGACACAGGGTGGGTAGGGAAAAACTGTTTTTT. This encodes CGHRVGREKLFF.

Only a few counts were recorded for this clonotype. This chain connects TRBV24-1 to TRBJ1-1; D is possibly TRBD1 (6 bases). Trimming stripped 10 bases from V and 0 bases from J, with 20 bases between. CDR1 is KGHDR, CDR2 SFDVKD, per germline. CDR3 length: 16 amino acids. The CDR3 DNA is TGTGCCACTTGTACAGGGCCAAGGGGTGTGAACACTGAAGCTTTCTTT. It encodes CATCTGPRGVNTEAFF.

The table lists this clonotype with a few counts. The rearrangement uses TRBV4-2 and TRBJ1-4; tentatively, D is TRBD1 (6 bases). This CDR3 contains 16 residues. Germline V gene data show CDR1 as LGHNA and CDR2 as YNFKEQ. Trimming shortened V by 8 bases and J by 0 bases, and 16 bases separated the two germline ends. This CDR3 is CASARTDSPTNEKLFF. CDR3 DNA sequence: TGTGCCAGCGCAAGGACGGACAGTCCAACTAATGAAAAACTGTTTTTT.

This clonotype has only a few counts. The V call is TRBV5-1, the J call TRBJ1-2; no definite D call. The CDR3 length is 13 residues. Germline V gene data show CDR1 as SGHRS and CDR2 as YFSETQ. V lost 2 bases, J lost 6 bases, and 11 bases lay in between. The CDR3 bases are TGCGCCAGCAGCTTCGCTACTGCTCATGGCTACACCTTC. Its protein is CASSFATAHGYTF. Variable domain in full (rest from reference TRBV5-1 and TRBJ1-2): KAGVTQTPRYLIKTRGQQVTLSCSPISGHRSVSWYQQTPGQGLQFLFEYFSETQRNKGNFPGRFSGRQFSNSRSEMNVSTLELGDSALYLCASSFATAHGYTFGSGTRLTVV.

This CDR3 reads CASSVMDYEQYF. The CDR3 bases are TGTGCCAGCAGTGTAATGGACTACGAGCAGTACTTC. V gene TRBV6-1 combines with J gene TRBJ2-7, with no clear D. The germline gives CDR1 MNHNS, CDR2 SASEGT. V was trimmed by 4 bases and J by 3 bases, leaving 7 bases between them. This CDR3 has 12 residues.

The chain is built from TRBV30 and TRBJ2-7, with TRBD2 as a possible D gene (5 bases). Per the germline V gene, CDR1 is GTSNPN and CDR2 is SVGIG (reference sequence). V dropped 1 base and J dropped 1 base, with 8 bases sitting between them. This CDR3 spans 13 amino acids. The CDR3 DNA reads TGTGCCTGGAGTGGAGGCGGGTCCTACGAGCAGTACTTC. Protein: CAWSGGGSYEQYF.

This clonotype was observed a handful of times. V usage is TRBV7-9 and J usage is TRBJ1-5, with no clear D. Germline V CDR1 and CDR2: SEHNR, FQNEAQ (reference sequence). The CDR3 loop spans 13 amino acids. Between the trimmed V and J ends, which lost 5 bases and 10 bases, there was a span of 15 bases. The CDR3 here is CASSAHSDGPQHF. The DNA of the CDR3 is TGTGCCAGCAGCGCCCACAGTGACGGCCCCCAGCATTTT.

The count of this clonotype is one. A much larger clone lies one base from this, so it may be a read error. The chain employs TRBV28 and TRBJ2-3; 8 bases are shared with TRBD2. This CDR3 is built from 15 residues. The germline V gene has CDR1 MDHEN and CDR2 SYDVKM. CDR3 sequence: CASSVAGLYTGTQYF. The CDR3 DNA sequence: TGTGCCAGCAGTGTAGCGGGACTCTACACAGGTACGCAGTATTTT.

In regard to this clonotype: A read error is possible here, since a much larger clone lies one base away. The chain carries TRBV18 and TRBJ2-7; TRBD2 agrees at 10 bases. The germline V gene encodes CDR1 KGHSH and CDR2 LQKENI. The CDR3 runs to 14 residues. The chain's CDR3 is CASSPSSGGYERYF. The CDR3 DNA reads TGTGCCAGCTCACCGTCTAGCGGGGGCTACGAGCGGTACTTC.

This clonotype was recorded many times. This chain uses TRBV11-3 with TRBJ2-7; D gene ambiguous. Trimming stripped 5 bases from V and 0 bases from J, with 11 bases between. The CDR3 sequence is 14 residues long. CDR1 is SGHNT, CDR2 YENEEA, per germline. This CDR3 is CASSPSISSYEQYF. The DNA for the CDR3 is TGTGCCAGCAGCCCTAGTATTAGCTCCTACGAGCAGTACTTC.